The 20 T cell receptor beta chains reported below all come from one sample, sequenced in a study of blood T cell repertoires in COVID-19. TCRdb keeps only in-frame clones here, not all; method: immunoSEQ multiplex PCR. Of some 370,000 clones listed, approximately 87% are singletons. Material: peripheral blood. Source of these receptors: a woman between 25 and 40 years old with COVID-19, enrolled during active disease.

This clone has just one count. J is TRBJ1-4 and V is TRBV10-3; 9 nucleotides align to TRBD1. CDR3 length: 14 amino acids. Germline trimming cut 9 bases from V and 5 bases from J; bases unmatched to any gene: 7. Germline values: CDR1 ENHRY, CDR2 SYGVKD. CDR3 in DNA: TGTGCCATTTCGCCCGGGACAGGGAATGAAAAACTGTTTTTT. Translated, it gives CAISPGTGNEKLFF.

The V call is TRBV9, the J call TRBJ2-4, with 14 bases matching TRBD2. CDR1 SGDLS and CDR2 YYNGEE come from the germline V gene. This CDR3 is 19 amino acids long. V shed 4 bases and J 1 base; nucleotides not matched to a gene: 10. CDR3 nucleotide sequence: TGTGCCAGCAGCCCTTCGGGACTAGCGGGAGCAACGGCCAAAAACATTCAGTACTTC. This encodes CASSPSGLAGATAKNIQYF.

CDR3 in DNA: TGTGCCTGGAGTGTGGAGATCACAACTAATGAAAAACTGTTTTTT. Its translation: CAWSVEITTNEKLFF. The rearrangement uses TRBV30 and TRBJ1-4; D is unclear. The CDR3 extends over 15 amino acids. The V gene's germline CDR1 is GTSNPN and CDR2 SVGIG (reference sequence). V was pared by 0 bases and J by 0 bases, with 8 bases between. The variable domain in full, with the rest retrieved from reference TRBV30 and TRBJ1-4, is SQTIHQWPATLVQPVGSPLSLECTVEGTSNPNLYWYRQAAGRGLQLLFYSVGIGQISSEVPQNLSASRPQDRQFILSSKKLLLSDSGFYLCAWSVEITTNEKLFFGSGTQLSVL.

This clone came up once. This chain connects TRBV6-2 or TRBV6-3 to TRBJ1-5; 8 bases are a match to TRBD1. The CDR3 is made up of 13 amino acids. Germline values: CDR1 MNHEY, CDR2 SVGEGT. Trimming at V came to 6 bases and at J to 7 bases, leaving 5 bases not matched to a gene. As DNA, the CDR3 is TGTGCCAGCAGCCGACAGGGGATACAGCCCCAGCATTTT. Translated, it gives CASSRQGIQPQHF.

The V call is TRBV6-5, the J call TRBJ1-3; no definite D call. This CDR3 comprises 13 residues. Trimming stripped 7 bases from V and 0 bases from J, with 7 bases between. Germline-derived CDR1 and CDR2 are MNHEY and SVGAGI. CDR3 DNA: TGTGCCAGCATTAAGCACTCTGGAAACACCATATATTTT. Protein: CASIKHSGNTIYF.

This chain links TRBV12-2 with TRBJ2-3; no DNA check was done on the table's D call, TRBD2. TRBV12-2 is tagged as a pseudogene. The CDR3 length is 16 residues. The CDR3 sequence is CASRPEDLASADTQYF. In DNA, the CDR3 is TGTGCAAGTCGCCCAGAAGACCTAGCGAGCGCAGATACGCAGTATTTT.

J is TRBJ2-7 and V is TRBV4-3, with 11 nucleotides matching TRBD2. CDR1 and CDR2 from the germline V gene are LGHNA and YSLEER. The V and J ends lost 4 bases and 7 bases, in that order; junction bases with no gene match: 9. CDR3 size: 15 residues. CDR3 DNA sequence: TGCGCCAGCAGCCCCACGCTAGCGGGAGGAGAAGAGCAGTACTTC. This gives the protein CASSPTLAGGEEQYF.

On this clone: The same CDR3 arises from other DNA sequences in this sample as well. The chain carries TRBV6-5 and TRBJ2-5; weak D call: TRBD2 (6 bases). V lost 0 bases and J 2 bases, leaving 7 bases between the germline ends. This CDR3 is built from 14 residues. Germline V gene sequence: CDR1 MNHEY, CDR2 SVGAGI. The CDR3 coding sequence is TGTGCCAGCAGTTACTCGGGAGGACAAGAGACCCAGTACTTC. Its protein product is CASSYSGGQETQYF.

The gene calls are TRBV19 and TRBJ2-7; 10 bases fit TRBD1. The CDR3 is 15 amino acids. Germline V gene data show CDR1 as LNHDA and CDR2 as SQIVND (reference sequence). With 7 bases clipped from V and 2 bases from J, the junction kept 8 bases outside the gene matches. CDR3 protein: CASTPGGTGAYEQYF. CDR3 DNA: TGTGCCAGTACCCCCGGCGGGACAGGGGCCTACGAGCAGTACTTC.

The V and J genes are TRBV9 and TRBJ2-1, with TRBD1 matching 9 bases. Germline trimming cut 2 bases from V and 9 bases from J; bases unmatched to any gene: 9. Germline lookup yields CDR1 SGDLS and CDR2 YYNGEE. The CDR3 extends over 15 amino acids. The CDR3, as DNA: TGTGCCAGCAGCGTGAGACAGGGGGATGTAGGTGAGCAGTTCTTC. Its protein is CASSVRQGDVGEQFF. Variable domain in full (rest from reference TRBV9 and TRBJ2-1): DSGVTQTPKHLITATGQRVTLRCSPRSGDLSVYWYQQSLDQGLQFLIQYYNGEERAKGNILERFSAQQFPDLHSELNLSSLELGDSALYFCASSVRQGDVGEQFFGPGTRLTVL.

The V and J genes are TRBV7-2 and TRBJ2-2; 9 bases are a match to TRBD2. The germline gives CDR1 SGHTA, CDR2 FQGNSA. The CDR3 consists of 17 residues. The V and J ends lost 2 bases and 0 bases, in that order; junction bases with no gene match: 4. The CDR3 DNA is TGTGCCAGCAGCTTACGGCTAGCGGGGACGAACACCGGGGAGCTGTTTTTT. Its translation is CASSLRLAGTNTGELFF.

The CDR3 loop is CASSSRSGSLTDTQYF. The DNA of the CDR3 is TGTGCCAGTAGTTCCCGTAGCGGGAGCCTCACAGATACGCAGTATTTT. The V and J genes are TRBV19 and TRBJ2-3; 9 bases align to TRBD2. Germline CDR1 reads LNHDA; CDR2 reads SQIVND (reference sequence). V dropped 5 bases and J dropped 2; count of bases not matched to a gene: 8. The CDR3 spans 16 residues.

The table lists this clone with a count of one. The chain recombines TRBV30 with TRBJ1-6; the D is unclear. CDR3 size: 14 residues. Trimming took off 0 bases at V and 8 bases at J, with 11 bases between the two ends. Germline assignment: CDR1 GTSNPN and CDR2 SVGIG (reference sequence). The CDR3 region has the DNA TGTGCCTGGAGTGTCGAACAGTATGATTCACCCCTCCACTTT. Residues: CAWSVEQYDSPLHF.

The V gene is TRBV25-1, the J gene TRBJ1-5, with D possibly matching TRBD1 (5 bases). Trimming removed 6 bases at V and 1 base at J, with 13 bases between. Germline assignment: CDR1 MGHDK and CDR2 SYGVNS. The CDR3 totals 15 residues. Here the CDR3 reads CASSGGRQSNQPQHF. The CDR3 nucleotides are TGTGCCAGCAGCGGGGGTCGACAGAGCAATCAGCCCCAGCATTTT.

In DNA form, the CDR3 reads TGTGCCAGCTCACCAAGGACAGCTAACACCGGGGAGCTGTTTTTT. Protein sequence: CASSPRTANTGELFF. The chain uses TRBV18 and TRBJ2-2; maybe TRBD1 (6 bases). Germline lookup yields CDR1 KGHSH and CDR2 LQKENI. The CDR3 extends over 15 amino acids. V was cut by 2 bases and J by 2 bases, with 9 bases left in between.

The rearrangement joins TRBV24-1 to TRBJ2-3, with 8 bases matching TRBD2. With 4 bases clipped from V and 0 bases from J, the junction kept 11 bases outside the gene matches. The CDR3 spans 18 residues. CDR1 and CDR2 from the germline V gene are KGHDR and SFDVKD. The CDR3 sequence is CATSERAPGTRSTDTQYF. The CDR3 nucleotides are TGTGCCACCAGTGAACGCGCCCCCGGGACTAGAAGCACAGATACGCAGTATTTT.

J is TRBJ2-5 and V is TRBV2; TRBD1 agrees at 7 bases. With 4 bases clipped from V and 3 bases from J, the junction kept 2 bases outside the gene matches. The CDR3 length is 13 residues. Germline CDR1 is SNHLY and CDR2 is FYNNEI. The CDR3 sequence: CASSVQGEETQYF. The CDR3 coding sequence is TGTGCCAGCAGTGTGCAGGGGGAAGAGACCCAGTACTTC. The whole variable domain, filled in from reference TRBV2 and TRBJ2-5, reads EPEVTQTPSHQVTQMGQEVILRCVPISNHLYFYWYRQILGQKVEFLVSFYNNEISEKSEIFDDQFSVERPDGSNFTLKIRSTKLEDSAMYFCASSVQGEETQYFGPGTRLLVL.

The rearrangement uses TRBV30 and TRBJ2-1, with 8 nucleotides matching TRBD1. This CDR3 contains 13 residues. V dropped 8 bases and J dropped 5; count of bases not matched to a gene: 8. Germline V gene data show CDR1 as GTSNPN and CDR2 as SVGIG (reference sequence). The CDR3 loop is CARAGTGDNEQFF. DNA for the CDR3: TGTGCCAGGGCCGGGACAGGAGACAATGAGCAGTTCTTC.

V is TRBV4-3 and J is TRBJ1-3; the match to TRBD1 covers 9 bases. Germline V gene lookup returns CDR1 LGHNA and CDR2 YSLEER. The V gene end was trimmed by 2 bases and the J gene end by 1 base; junction bases not matched to a gene: 12. The CDR3 runs to 19 residues. The CDR3 loop is CASSQFYKTGGGSGNTIYF. The CDR3 DNA is TGCGCCAGCAGCCAATTTTATAAAACAGGGGGCGGGTCTGGAAACACCATATATTTT.

V usage is TRBV30 and J usage is TRBJ2-2, with D possibly being TRBD2 (6 bases). CDR3 length: 16 amino acids. Germline V gene sequence: CDR1 GTSNPN, CDR2 SVGIG (reference sequence). Trimming removed 3 bases from V and 4 bases from J, with 18 bases in between. CDR3 amino acids: CAWSGRGRPGTGELFF. The CDR3 DNA follows: TGTGCCTGGAGCGGGCGGGGCCGCCCAGGCACCGGGGAGCTGTTTTTT.